One and the same sample provided the 13 T cell receptor beta chains below, sequenced in a study of cytomegalovirus exposure and HLA in healthy donors. TCRdb keeps only in-frame clones here, not all; method: immunoSEQ multiplex PCR. The sample consists of about 240,000 clones, more than 75% of them appearing once. Sequenced: PBMCs. These receptors all come from a young man in good health and CMV-seronegative.

The chain has TRBV11-3 and TRBJ2-7; TRBD1 matches 10 bases. The CDR3 is 15 residues long. Trimming took 4 bases from V and 3 from J; bases not matched to a gene: 6. From germline, CDR1 is SGHNT and CDR2 YENEEA. CDR3 residues: CASSSAGTGDYEQYF. CDR3 in DNA: TGTGCCAGCAGCTCCGCCGGGACAGGGGACTACGAGCAGTACTTC.

CDR3 sequence reads: CASSRTTGNTIYF. The CDR3, as DNA: TGTGCCAGCAGCCGGACTACTGGAAACACCATATATTTT. The V call is TRBV11-3, the J call TRBJ1-3; D uncertain. CDR3 length: 13 amino acids. Germline V CDR1 and CDR2: SGHNT, YENEEA. Trimming removed 5 bases from V and 2 bases from J, with 7 bases in between.

The genes are TRBV7-2 and TRBJ2-3; the match to TRBD2 covers 7 bases. The germline V gene encodes CDR1 SGHTA and CDR2 FQGNSA. The V and J ends lost 5 bases and 12 bases, in that order; junction bases with no gene match: 8. The CDR3 has 12 amino acids. The CDR3 reads CASSIPGLSQYF. The CDR3 nucleotides are TGTGCCAGCAGCATACCGGGACTAAGTCAGTATTTT.

This rearrangement joins TRBV5-4 to TRBJ2-5, with D uncertain. CDR1 SGHNT and CDR2 YYREEE come from the germline V gene (reference sequence). The CDR3 sequence is 14 residues long. V was cut by 4 bases and J by 3 bases, with 13 bases left in between. The CDR3 DNA reads as TGTGCCAGCAGCGTGGTCGGGTGGGAAGAGACCCAGTACTTC. It yields the protein CASSVVGWEETQYF.

The V and J genes are TRBV7-2 and TRBJ2-5; 9 bases match TRBD1. Germline assignment: CDR1 SGHTA and CDR2 FQGNSA. The V gene end was trimmed by 1 base and the J gene end by 10 bases; junction bases not matched to a gene: 7. There are 14 residues in the CDR3. CDR3 in amino acids: CASSLGDRARDQYF. The CDR3 region has the DNA TGTGCCAGCAGCTTAGGGGACAGGGCGAGGGACCAGTACTTC. Together with reference TRBV7-2 and TRBJ2-5, the CDR3 gives the full variable domain: GAGVSQSPSNKVTEKGKDVELRCDPISGHTALYWYRQSLGQGLEFLIYFQGNSAPDKSGLPSDRFSAERTGGSVSTLTIQRTQQEDSAVYLCASSLGDRARDQYFGPGTRLLVL.

This rearrangement joins TRBV19 to TRBJ2-3; 7 positions agree with TRBD2. Trimming at V came to 4 bases and at J to 14 bases, leaving 6 bases not matched to a gene. This CDR3 has 11 amino acids. The germline V gene has CDR1 LNHDA and CDR2 SQIVND (reference sequence). The CDR3 coding sequence is TGTGCCAGTAGTAACGCGGGGGAGTGGTATTTT. The encoded protein is CASSNAGEWYF.

This sequence joins TRBV27 and TRBJ1-2; a possible D gene is TRBD1 (5 bases). From germline, CDR1 is MNHEY and CDR2 SMNVEV (reference sequence). The CDR3 has 14 amino acids. V was trimmed by 3 bases and J by 7 bases, leaving 15 bases between them. CDR3 bases: TGTGCCAGCAGTTTCTCTCCAGGGCGTATTGGCTACACCTTC. It specifies CASSFSPGRIGYTF.

This rearrangement joins TRBV27 to TRBJ1-1; D remains ambiguous. V lost 7 bases to trimming and J lost 0 bases, with 12 bases between them. Looked up from germline, CDR1 is MNHEY and CDR2 is SMNVEV (reference sequence). CDR3 length: 14 amino acids. In nucleotides, the CDR3 is TGTGCCAGCATCTCAGATCATCTGAACACTGAAGCTTTCTTT. Translating gives CASISDHLNTEAFF.

The genes are TRBV4-1 and TRBJ2-7, with 11 bases matching TRBD2. The CDR3 length is 17 residues. Germline CDR1 and CDR2: MGHRA and YSYEKL. J was trimmed by 3 bases and V by 0 bases; bases with no gene match: 7. The CDR3 is CASSQEASGRSGYEQYF. Here the CDR3 DNA reads TGCGCCAGCAGCCAAGAGGCTAGCGGGAGGTCGGGCTACGAGCAGTACTTC.

V is TRBV6-5 and J is TRBJ2-7; D not certain. There are 12 residues in the CDR3. Germline CDR1 reads MNHEY; CDR2 reads SVGAGI. Deletions cut 0 bases from V and 9 bases from J, with 9 bases between. CDR3 in DNA: TGTGCCAGCAGTTACTCGACACCGCCGCAGTACTTC. This sequence encodes CASSYSTPPQYF.

This clone was picked up one time. The gene calls are TRBV27 and TRBJ2-7; 7 bases align to TRBD1. The CDR3 consists of 20 residues. V lost 5 bases, J lost 3 bases, and 25 bases stayed unmatched. The germline CDR1 and CDR2 sequences are MNHEY and SMNVEV (reference sequence). This chain's CDR3 is CASSLLPGQPQWAKGYEQYF. CDR3 coding DNA: TGTGCCAGCAGTCTCCTCCCGGGACAGCCCCAATGGGCGAAGGGCTACGAGCAGTACTTC.

V and J are TRBV11-2 and TRBJ2-7; the D gene is possibly TRBD2 (5 bases). With 4 bases removed from V and 6 bases from J, the gap between germline ends came to 7 bases. The CDR3 sequence is 11 residues long. Germline CDR1 is SGHAT and CDR2 is FQNNGV. The CDR3 bases are TGTGCCAGCAGCTCACGGGGCGAGCAGTACTTC. It translates to CASSSRGEQYF.

There are a few counts of this clone. The chain is built from TRBV29-1 and TRBJ1-2, with TRBD1 identical over 7 bases. J lost 4 bases, V lost 7 bases, and 9 bases had no gene match. Per germline, CDR1 SQVTM and CDR2 ANQGSEA. The CDR3 loop spans 13 amino acids. The CDR3 reads CSAQGQSGYGYTF. The CDR3, as DNA: TGCAGCGCCCAGGGACAGTCTGGCTATGGCTACACCTTC.